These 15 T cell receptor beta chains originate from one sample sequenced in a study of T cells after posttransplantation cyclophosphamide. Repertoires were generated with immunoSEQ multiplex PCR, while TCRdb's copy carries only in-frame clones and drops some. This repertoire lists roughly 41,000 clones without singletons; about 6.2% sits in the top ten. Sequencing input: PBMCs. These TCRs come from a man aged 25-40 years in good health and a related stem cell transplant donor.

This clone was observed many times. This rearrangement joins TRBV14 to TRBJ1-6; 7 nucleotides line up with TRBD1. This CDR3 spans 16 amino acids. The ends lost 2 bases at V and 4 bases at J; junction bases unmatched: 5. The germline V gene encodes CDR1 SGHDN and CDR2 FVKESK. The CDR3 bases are TGTGCCAGCAGCCAAAGACAGGGATATTATAATTCACCCCTCCACTTT. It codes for CASSQRQGYYNSPLHF.

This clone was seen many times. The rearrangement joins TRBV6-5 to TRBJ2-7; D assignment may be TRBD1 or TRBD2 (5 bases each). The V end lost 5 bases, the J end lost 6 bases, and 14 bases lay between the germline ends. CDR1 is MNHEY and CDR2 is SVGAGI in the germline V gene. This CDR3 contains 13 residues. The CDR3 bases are TGTGCCAGCAGTAGGAGCAAGGGGAGCGAGCAGTACTTC. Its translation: CASSRSKGSEQYF.

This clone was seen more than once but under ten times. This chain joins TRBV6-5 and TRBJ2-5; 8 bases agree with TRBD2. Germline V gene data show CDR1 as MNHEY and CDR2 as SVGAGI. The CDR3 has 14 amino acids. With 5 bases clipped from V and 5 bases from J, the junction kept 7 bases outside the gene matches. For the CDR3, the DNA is TGTGCCAGCAGTAGAACGGGGGGGCAGGAGACCCAGTACTTC. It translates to CASSRTGGQETQYF.

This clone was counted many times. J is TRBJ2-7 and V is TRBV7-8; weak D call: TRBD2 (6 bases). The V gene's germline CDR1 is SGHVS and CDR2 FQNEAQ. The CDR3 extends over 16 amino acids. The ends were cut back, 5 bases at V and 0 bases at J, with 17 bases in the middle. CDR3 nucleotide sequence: TGTGCCAGCAGCCCCCGGGGGAGTTATAGCTCCTACGAGCAGTACTTC. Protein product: CASSPRGSYSSYEQYF.

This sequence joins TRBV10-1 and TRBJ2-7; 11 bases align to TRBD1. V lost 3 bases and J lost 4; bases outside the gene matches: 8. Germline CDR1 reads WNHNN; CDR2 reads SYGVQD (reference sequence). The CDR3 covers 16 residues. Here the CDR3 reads CASSDPGTGGLYEQYF. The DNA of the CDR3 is TGCGCCAGCAGTGACCCCGGGACAGGGGGACTTTACGAGCAGTACTTC.

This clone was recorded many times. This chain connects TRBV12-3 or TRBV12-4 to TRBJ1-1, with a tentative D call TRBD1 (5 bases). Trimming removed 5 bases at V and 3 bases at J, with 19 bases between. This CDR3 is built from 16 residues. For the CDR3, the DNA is TGTGCCAGCAGTCCCGGGGTTTGGGGGGGGGACACTGAAGCTTTCTTT. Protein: CASSPGVWGGDTEAFF.

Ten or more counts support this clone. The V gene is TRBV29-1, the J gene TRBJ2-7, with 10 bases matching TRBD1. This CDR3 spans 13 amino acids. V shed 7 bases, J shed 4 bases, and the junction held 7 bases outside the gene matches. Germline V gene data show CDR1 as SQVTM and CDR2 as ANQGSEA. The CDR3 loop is CSGRDRGPYEQYF. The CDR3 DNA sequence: TGCAGCGGGAGGGACAGGGGTCCTTACGAGCAGTACTTC.

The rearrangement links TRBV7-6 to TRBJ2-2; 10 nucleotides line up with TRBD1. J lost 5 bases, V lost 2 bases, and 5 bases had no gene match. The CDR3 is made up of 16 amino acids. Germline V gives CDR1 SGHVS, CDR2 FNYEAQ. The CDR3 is CASSLRDRGLTGELFF. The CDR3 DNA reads TGTGCCAGCAGCTTACGGGACAGGGGTTTAACCGGGGAGCTGTTTTTT.

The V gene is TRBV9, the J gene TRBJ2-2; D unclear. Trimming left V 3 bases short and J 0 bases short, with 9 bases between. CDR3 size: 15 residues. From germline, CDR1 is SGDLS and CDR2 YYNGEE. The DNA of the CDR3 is TGTGCCAGCAGCGAGGCCCAAACGAACACCGGGGAGCTGTTTTTT. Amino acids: CASSEAQTNTGELFF.

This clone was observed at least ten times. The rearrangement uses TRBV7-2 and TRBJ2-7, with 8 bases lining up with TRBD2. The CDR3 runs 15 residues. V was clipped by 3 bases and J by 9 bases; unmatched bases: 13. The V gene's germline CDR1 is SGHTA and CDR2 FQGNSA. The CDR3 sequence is CASSLTGTRAGGQYF. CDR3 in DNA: TGTGCCAGCAGCTTGACCGGGACTAGGGCAGGCGGGCAGTACTTC.

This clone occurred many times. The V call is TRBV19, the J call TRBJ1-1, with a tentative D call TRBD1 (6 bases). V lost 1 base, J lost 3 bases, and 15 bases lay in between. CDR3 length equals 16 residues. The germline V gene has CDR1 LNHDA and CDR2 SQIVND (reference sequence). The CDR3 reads CASSIAPYRVDTEAFF. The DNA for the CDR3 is TGTGCCAGTAGTATAGCCCCGTACAGGGTTGACACTGAAGCTTTCTTT.

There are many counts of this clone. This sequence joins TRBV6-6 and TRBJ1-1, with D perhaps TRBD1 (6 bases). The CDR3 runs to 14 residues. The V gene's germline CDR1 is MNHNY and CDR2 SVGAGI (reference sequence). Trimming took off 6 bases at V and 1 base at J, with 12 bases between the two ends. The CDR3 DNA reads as TGTGCCAGCAGGTCAGGGGTTCCGAACACTGAAGCTTTCTTT. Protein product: CASRSGVPNTEAFF.

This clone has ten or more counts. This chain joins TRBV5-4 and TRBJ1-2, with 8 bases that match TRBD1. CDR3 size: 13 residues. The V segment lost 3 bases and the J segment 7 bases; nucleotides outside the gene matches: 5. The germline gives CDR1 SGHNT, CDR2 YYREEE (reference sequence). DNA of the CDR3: TGTGCCAGCAGCTCCGACAGGGGAGGTGGCTACACCTTC. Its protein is CASSSDRGGGYTF. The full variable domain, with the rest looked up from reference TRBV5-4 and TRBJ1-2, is ETGVTQSPTHLIKTRGQQVTLRCSSQSGHNTVSWYQQALGQGPQFIFQYYREEENGRGNFPPRFSGLQFPNYSSELNVNALELDDSALYLCASSSDRGGGYTFGSGTRLTVV.

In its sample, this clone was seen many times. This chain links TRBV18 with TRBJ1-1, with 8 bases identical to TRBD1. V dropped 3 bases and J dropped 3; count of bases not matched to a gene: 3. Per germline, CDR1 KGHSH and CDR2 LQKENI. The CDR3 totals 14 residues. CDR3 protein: CASSPGQGHTEAFF. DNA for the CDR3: TGTGCCAGCTCACCTGGACAGGGCCACACTGAAGCTTTCTTT.

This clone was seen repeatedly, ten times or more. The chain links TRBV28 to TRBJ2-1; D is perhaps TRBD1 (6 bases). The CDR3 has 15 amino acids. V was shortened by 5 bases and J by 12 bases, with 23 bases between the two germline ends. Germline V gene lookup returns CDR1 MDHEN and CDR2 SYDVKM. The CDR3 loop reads CASSAMGAYRSGQFF. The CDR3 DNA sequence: TGTGCCAGCAGTGCTATGGGGGCCTACAGGTCGGGGCAGTTCTTC.